The 10 T cell receptor beta chains presented below share a single source sample, sequenced in a study of CD8 T cells in ankylosing spondylitis. MiXCR was run by TCRdb on the 5' RACE reads, yielding one entry per CDR3 protein. Among over 20,000 distinct CDR3 sequences listed, about a sixth were seen once. Sequenced input: blood. Receptor source: a male donor with ankylosing spondylitis or in good health (not recorded which).

The chain is built from TRBV5-1 and TRBJ2-2; no reliable D call. This CDR3 is 14 amino acids long. V lost 0 bases and J 3 bases, leaving 6 bases between the germline ends. Germline V gene sequence: CDR1 SGHRS, CDR2 YFSETQ. CDR3 DNA: TGCGCCAGCAGCTTGGAGGGTTACACCGGGGAGCTGTTTTTT. Translated: CASSLEGYTGELFF. Using reference TRBV5-1 and TRBJ2-2 for the parts outside the CDR3, the full variable domain is KAGVTQTPRYLIKTRGQQVTLSCSPISGHRSVSWYQQTPGQGLQFLFEYFSETQRNKGNFPGRFSGRQFSNSRSEMNVSTLELGDSALYLCASSLEGYTGELFFGEGSRLTVL.

This clonotype was seen a few times. V is TRBV7-9 and J is TRBJ2-3, with D hard to call. Trimming took 5 bases from V and 2 from J, leaving 23 bases between them. The V gene's germline CDR1 is SEHNR and CDR2 FQNEAQ (reference sequence). The CDR3 covers 18 residues. The CDR3 region has the DNA TGTGCCAGCAGCGCCCTACGTGCAGCGCAAGAAATCACAGATACGCAGTATTTT. Amino acids: CASSALRAAQEITDTQYF. The full variable domain, rest sourced from reference TRBV7-9 and TRBJ2-3, is DTGVSQNPRHKITKRGQNVTFRCDPISEHNRLYWYRQTLGQGPEFLTYFQNEAQLEKSRLLSDRFSAERPKGSFSTLEIQRTEQGDSAMYLCASSALRAAQEITDTQYFGPGTRLTVL.

This clonotype came up once. J is TRBJ2-7 and V is TRBV23-1, with D hard to call. TRBV23-1 is designated an ORF whose function remains uncertain. The CDR3 extends over 14 amino acids. V dropped 6 bases and J dropped 5 bases, with 17 bases sitting between them. DNA for the CDR3: TGCGCCAGCAGCCAACCCCTCCCAGTACACGAGCAGTACGTC. Residues: CASSQPLPVHEQYV.

This clonotype was counted only a few times. The chain has TRBV28 and TRBJ2-5; TRBD2 aligns across 8 bases. The V and J ends lost 5 bases and 6 bases, in that order; junction bases with no gene match: 11. Germline loops: CDR1 MDHEN, CDR2 SYDVKM. The CDR3 contains 15 residues. The CDR3 DNA reads as TGTGCCAGCAGTAGCTCAGGCGGGAGGAGGCAGACCCAGTACTTC. Its translation: CASSSSGGRRQTQYF.

This clonotype was counted only a few times. At one end the junction does not follow the germline gene, possibly because of a read error. The chain uses TRBV29-1 and TRBJ1-4; maybe TRBD1 (6 bases). Germline CDR1 and CDR2: SQVTM and ANQGSEA. The CDR3 totals 15 residues. The CDR3, as DNA: TGCAGCGTTCAAGAACGGGGGCGGAGTAATGAAAAACTGTTTTTT. Translating it yields CSVQERGRSNEKLFF.

The chain links TRBV6-5 to TRBJ1-4; D not certain. The CDR3 is 12 amino acids. CDR1 is MNHEY and CDR2 is SVGAGI in the germline V gene. V shed 6 bases and J shed 8 bases, with 10 bases lying between them. The CDR3 coding sequence is TGTGCCAGCAGACGATTTAACGAAAAACTGTTTTTT. It codes for CASRRFNEKLFF.

The V call is TRBV29-1, the J call TRBJ2-3; D gene ambiguous. The CDR3 is 12 residues long. Trimming removed 4 bases from V and 2 bases from J, with 7 bases in between. CDR1 is SQVTM and CDR2 is ANQGSEA in the germline V gene. The CDR3 DNA follows: TGCAGCGTTGTAGGATCCACAGATACGCAGTATTTT. It translates to CSVVGSTDTQYF.

At least ten counts were recorded for this clonotype. This chain uses TRBV5-6 with TRBJ2-7; D ambiguous. CDR1 is SGHDT and CDR2 is YYEEEE in the germline V gene. Deletions cut 5 bases from V and 6 bases from J, with 15 bases between. CDR3 size: 13 residues. In DNA, the CDR3 is TGTGCCAGCAGTCCAATCCACCGGGCCGAGCAGTACTTC. Amino acid sequence: CASSPIHRAEQYF. The whole variable domain, filled in from reference TRBV5-6 and TRBJ2-7, reads DAGVTQSPTHLIKTRGQQVTLRCSPKSGHDTVSWYQQALGQGPQFIFQYYEEEERQRGNFPDRFSGHQFPNYSSELNVNALLLGDSALYLCASSPIHRAEQYFGPGTRLTVT.

This clonotype was counted at least ten times. The genes are TRBV12-3 or TRBV12-4 and TRBJ2-1; D may be TRBD1 (6 bases). Trimming took off 4 bases at V and 3 bases at J, with 10 bases between the two ends. CDR3 length: 14 amino acids. The CDR3 loop is CASSSTGIYNEQFF. CDR3 DNA sequence: TGTGCCAGCAGTTCTACAGGGATCTACAATGAGCAGTTCTTC.

V and J are TRBV29-1 and TRBJ2-5, with D perhaps matching TRBD1 (6 bases). The CDR3 totals 14 residues. Germline V gene data show CDR1 as SQVTM and CDR2 as ANQGSEA. With 5 bases removed from V and 0 bases from J, the gap between germline ends came to 13 bases. The CDR3 is CSVFLGTNQETQYF. DNA of the CDR3: TGCAGCGTTTTCCTCGGGACAAACCAAGAGACCCAGTACTTC.